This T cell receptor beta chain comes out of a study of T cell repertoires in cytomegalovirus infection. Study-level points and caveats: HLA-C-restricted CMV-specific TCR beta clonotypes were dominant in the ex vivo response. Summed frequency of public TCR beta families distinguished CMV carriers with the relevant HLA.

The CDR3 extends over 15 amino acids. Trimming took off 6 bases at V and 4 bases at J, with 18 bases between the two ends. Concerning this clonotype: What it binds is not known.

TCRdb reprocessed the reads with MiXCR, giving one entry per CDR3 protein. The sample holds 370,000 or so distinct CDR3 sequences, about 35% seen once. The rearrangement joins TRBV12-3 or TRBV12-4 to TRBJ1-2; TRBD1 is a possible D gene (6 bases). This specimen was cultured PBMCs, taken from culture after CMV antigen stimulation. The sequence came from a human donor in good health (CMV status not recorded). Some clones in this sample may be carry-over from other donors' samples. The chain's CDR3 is CASRPRGFTRYGYTF. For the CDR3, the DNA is TGTGCCAGCAGGCCTAGGGGGTTCACTCGCTATGGCTACACCTTC.